This T cell receptor beta chain was sequenced in a study of vaccination and CD4 T cells after COVID-19. The V and J ends lost 2 bases and 0 bases respectively, with 8 bases between them. Looked up from germline, CDR1 is MNHEY and CDR2 is SVGAGI. The CDR3 totals 15 residues. Note on this clonotype: The antigen remains undetermined.

General observations from the study: The median number of SARS-CoV-2-reactive clonotypes increased from about 20 to 38, a change that did not reach significance.

Sequencing of DNA taken from cultured CD4+ T cells relied on the Oncomine TCR Beta short-read assay. One entry per CDR3 protein, called by TCRdb with MiXCR from the PCR reads. Here the sample spans around 15,000 distinct CDR3 sequences, about 70% being singletons. Indicated treatment: approximately 11-day PBMC culture with coronavirus spike peptide pools or control peptides (ViraFEST assay). The culture of under 2.5 million PBMCs per well included roughly 10 IU/ml IL-2 and approximately 9.2 ug/ml peptide pools. The origin of this receptor is a human donor who had recovered from COVID-19. Sequenced material: CD4+ T cells from blood, cultured in vitro. The chain joins TRBV6-5 to TRBJ1-3; no reliable D call. The CDR3, as DNA: TGTGCCAGCAGTTACCGGGCTGTCTCTGGAAACACCATATATTTT. Encoded protein: CASSYRAVSGNTIYF.